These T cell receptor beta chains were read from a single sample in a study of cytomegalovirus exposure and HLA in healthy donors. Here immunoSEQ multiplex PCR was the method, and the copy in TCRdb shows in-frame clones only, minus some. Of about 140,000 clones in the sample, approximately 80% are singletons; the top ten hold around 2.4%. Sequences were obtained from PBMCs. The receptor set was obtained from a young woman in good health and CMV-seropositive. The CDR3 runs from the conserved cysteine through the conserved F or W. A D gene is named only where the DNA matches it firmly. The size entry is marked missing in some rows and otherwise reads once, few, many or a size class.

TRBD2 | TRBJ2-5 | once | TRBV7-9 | CASSLVAGGQETQYF | TGTGCCAGCAGCTTAGTTGCGGGGGGCCAAGAGACCCAGTACTTC
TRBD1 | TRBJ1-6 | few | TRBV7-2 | CASSSGQGESSPLHF | TGTGCCAGCAGCTCCGGACAGGGGGAAAGTTCACCCCTCCACTTT
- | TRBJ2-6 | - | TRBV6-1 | CASSADSSGANVLTF | TGTGCCAGCAGTGCCGACAGCTCTGGGGCCAACGTCCTGACTTTC
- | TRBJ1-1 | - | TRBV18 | CASSPRRNTEAFF | TGTGCCAGCTCACCTCGCAGGAACACTGAAGCTTTCTTT
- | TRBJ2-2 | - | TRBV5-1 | CASSLVTTGELFF | TGCGCCAGCAGCTTGGTGACAACCGGGGAGCTGTTTTTT
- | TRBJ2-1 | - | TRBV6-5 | CASRIEGGFGNEQFF | TGTGCCAGCAGAATAGAGGGGGGGTTTGGCAATGAGCAGTTCTTC
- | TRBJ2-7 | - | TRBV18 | CASSPRGDYEQYF | TGTGCCAGCTCACCACGGGGGGATTACGAGCAGTACTTC
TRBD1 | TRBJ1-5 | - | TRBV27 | CASRPGTGKNNQPQHF | TGTGCCAGCAGACCCGGGACAGGGAAGAACAATCAGCCCCAGCATTTT
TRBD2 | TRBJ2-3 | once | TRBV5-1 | CASSPRLAGITDTQYF | TGCGCCAGCAGCCCCAGACTAGCGGGGATCACAGATACGCAGTATTTT
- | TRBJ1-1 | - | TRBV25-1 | CASSAPGTALGGFF | TGTGCCAGCAGTGCTCCCGGCACAGCTTTGGGAGGGTTCTTT
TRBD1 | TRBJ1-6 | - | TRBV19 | CASSPGTGWARSPLHF | TGTGCCAGTAGTCCGGGGACAGGGTGGGCTAGGTCACCCCTCCACTTT
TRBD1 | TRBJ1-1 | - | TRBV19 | CASSSRDRGHYTEAFF | TGTGCCAGTAGTTCCCGGGACAGGGGGCATTACACTGAAGCTTTCTTT
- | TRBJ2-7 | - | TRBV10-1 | CASSDRLSYEQYF | TGCGCCAGCAGTGATCGCTTATCCTACGAGCAGTACTTC
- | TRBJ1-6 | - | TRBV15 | CATSGGHAHTSSYNSPLHF | TGTGCCACCAGCGGAGGACATGCGCATACTAGCTCCTATAATTCACCCCTCCACTTT
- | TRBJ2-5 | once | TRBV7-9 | CASSLPRETQYF | TGTGCCAGCAGCCTCCCCCGGGAGACCCAGTACTTC
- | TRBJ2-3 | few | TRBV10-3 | CATGGGGIVDTQYF | TGTGCCACGGGAGGCGGGGGCATAGTAGATACGCAGTATTTT
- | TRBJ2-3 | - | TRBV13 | CASSLGLAVTSSTDTQYF | TGTGCCAGCAGCTTAGGACTAGCCGTTACCTCTAGCACAGATACGCAGTATTTT
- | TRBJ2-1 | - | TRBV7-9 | CASGGAGSNEQFF | TGTGCCAGCGGGGGGGCCGGATCGAATGAGCAGTTCTTC
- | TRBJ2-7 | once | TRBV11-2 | CASSLDFIDPPYEQYF | TGTGCCAGCAGCTTAGATTTTATAGATCCCCCCTACGAGCAGTACTTC
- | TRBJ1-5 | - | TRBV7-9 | CASSPPGASNQPQHF | TGTGCCAGCAGCCCCCCTGGGGCTTCCAATCAGCCCCAGCATTTT
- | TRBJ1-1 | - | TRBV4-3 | CASSQESSGMNTEAFF | TGCGCCAGCAGCCAAGAAAGCTCAGGGATGAACACTGAAGCTTTCTTT
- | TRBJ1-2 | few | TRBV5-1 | CASSMEGLVNSYTF | TGCGCCAGCAGTATGGAGGGGCTAGTTAATAGCTACACCTTC
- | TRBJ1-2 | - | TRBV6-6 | CASGEKGSYGYTF | TGTGCCAGCGGGGAGAAGGGATCCTATGGCTACACCTTC
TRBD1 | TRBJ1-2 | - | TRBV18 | CASSPDRANYGYTF | TGTGCCAGCTCACCCGACAGGGCCAACTATGGCTACACCTTC
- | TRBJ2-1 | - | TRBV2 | CASSPPGTGRYDEQFF | TGTGCCAGCAGTCCACCTGGGACTGGACGTTACGATGAGCAGTTCTTC
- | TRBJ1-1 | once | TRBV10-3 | CASNPGQGIMNTEAFF | TGTGCCTCGAACCCCGGCCAGGGTATTATGAACACTGAAGCTTTCTTT
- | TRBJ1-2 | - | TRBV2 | CASSGGEFDGYTF | TGTGCCAGCAGTGGGGGCGAGTTCGATGGCTACACCTTC
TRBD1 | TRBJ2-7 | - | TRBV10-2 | CATTGDDSGDEQYF | TGCGCCACAACAGGGGACGACTCCGGGGACGAGCAGTACTTC
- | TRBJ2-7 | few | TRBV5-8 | CASRRQFYEQYF | TGTGCCAGCAGGAGACAGTTCTACGAGCAGTACTTC
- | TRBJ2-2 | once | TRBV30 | CAWSWGGGANTGELFF | TGTGCCTGGAGTTGGGGAGGGGGAGCGAACACCGGGGAGCTGTTTTTT
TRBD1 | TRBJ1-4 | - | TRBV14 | CASSQDRDRGENATNEKLFF | TGTGCCAGCAGCCAAGATCGGGACAGAGGAGAGAATGCAACTAATGAAAAACTGTTTTTT
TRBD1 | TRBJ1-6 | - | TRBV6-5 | CASRLTGGGNSPLHF | TGTGCCAGCCGACTCACAGGGGGCGGTAATTCACCCCTCCACTTT
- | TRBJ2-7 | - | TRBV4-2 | CASSQSGSYEQYF | TGTGCCAGCAGCCAATCAGGGTCCTACGAGCAGTACTTC
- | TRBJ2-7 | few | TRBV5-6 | CASSLIHRDQYF | TGTGCCAGCAGCTTAATCCACAGAGACCAGTACTTC
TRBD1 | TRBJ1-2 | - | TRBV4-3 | CASSRAGQGLYGYTF | TGCGCCAGCAGCCGAGCGGGACAGGGGCTGTATGGCTACACCTTC
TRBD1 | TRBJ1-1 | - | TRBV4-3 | CASSQAHRGGGNTEAFF | TGCGCCAGCAGCCAGGCTCACAGGGGAGGAGGGAACACTGAAGCTTTCTTT
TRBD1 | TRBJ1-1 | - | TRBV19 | CASSKNRGLMNTEAFF | TGTGCCAGTAGTAAGAACAGGGGACTCATGAACACTGAAGCTTTCTTT
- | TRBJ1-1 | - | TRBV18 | CASSPPDSGGGAFF | TGTGCCAGCTCACCACCGGATTCGGGGGGGGGAGCTTTCTTT
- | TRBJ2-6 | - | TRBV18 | CASSTSGGGLSGANVLTF | TGTGCCAGCTCTACTTCCGGGGGAGGACTCTCTGGGGCCAACGTCCTGACTTTC
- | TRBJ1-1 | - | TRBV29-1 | CSAGGGGNTEAFF | TGCAGCGCCGGTGGGGGGGGTAACACTGAAGCTTTCTTT
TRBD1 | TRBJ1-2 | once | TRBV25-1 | CASSASLTTGGEGGYTF | TGTGCCAGCAGTGCCTCGCTTACGACAGGGGGAGAAGGTGGCTACACCTTC
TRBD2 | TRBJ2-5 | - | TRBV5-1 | CASSLIASGGAETQYF | TGCGCCAGCAGCTTGATAGCTAGCGGGGGGGCCGAGACCCAGTACTTC
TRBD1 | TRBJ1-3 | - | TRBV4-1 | CASSQLSTTGAGNTIYF | TGCGCCAGCAGCCAGTTATCTACAACAGGGGCTGGAAACACCATATATTTT
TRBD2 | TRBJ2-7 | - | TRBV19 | CASSELAGPINEQYF | TGTGCCAGTAGTGAGCTAGCGGGGCCCATTAACGAGCAGTACTTC
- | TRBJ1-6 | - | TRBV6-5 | CASSYSERRPHLHF | TGTGCCAGCAGTTACTCGGAGAGGCGGCCGCACCTCCACTTT
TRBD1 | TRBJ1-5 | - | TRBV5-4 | CASSIGQGRDQPQHF | TGTGCCAGCAGCATAGGACAGGGGAGGGATCAGCCCCAGCATTTT
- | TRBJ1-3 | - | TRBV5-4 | CASSLGGGEGNTIYF | TGTGCCAGCAGCTTGGGGGGGGGCGAAGGAAACACCATATATTTT
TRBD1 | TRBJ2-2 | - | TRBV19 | CASNRGNTGELFF | TGTGCCAGTAACAGGGGGAACACCGGGGAGCTGTTTTTT
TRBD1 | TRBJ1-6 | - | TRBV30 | CAWSPGQGPSQNSPLHF | TGTGCCTGGAGTCCCGGACAGGGGCCCAGCCAAAATTCACCCCTCCACTTT
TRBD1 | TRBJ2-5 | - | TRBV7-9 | CASSLPGQGQETQYF | TGTGCCAGCAGCTTACCGGGACAGGGCCAAGAGACCCAGTACTTC
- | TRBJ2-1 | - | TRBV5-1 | CASSFLAVPNEQFF | TGCGCCAGCAGCTTTCTGGCAGTTCCCAATGAGCAGTTCTTC
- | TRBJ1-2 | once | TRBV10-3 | CAIRRESNGYTF | TGTGCCATCCGCCGGGAGTCTAATGGCTACACCTTC
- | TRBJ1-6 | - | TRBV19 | CASSRRTVSSYNSPLHF | TGTGCCAGTAGTCGGCGGACAGTCAGCTCCTATAATTCACCCCTCCACTTT
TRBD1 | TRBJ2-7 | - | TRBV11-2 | CASSLGTGGGYEQYF | TGTGCCAGCAGCCTCGGGACAGGGGGCGGCTACGAGCAGTACTTC
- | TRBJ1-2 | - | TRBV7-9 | CASSLDGGGYTF | TGTGCCAGCAGCTTAGACGGTGGTGGCTACACCTTC
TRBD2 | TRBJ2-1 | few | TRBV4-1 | CASSQGSGADDEQFF | TGCGCCAGCAGCCAAGGCAGCGGGGCAGACGATGAGCAGTTCTTC
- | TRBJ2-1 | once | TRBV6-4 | CASSDSNLPYNEQFF | TGTGCCAGCTCGGACAGCAACTTGCCCTACAATGAGCAGTTCTTC
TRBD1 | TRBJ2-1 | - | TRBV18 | CASSSGTGINNEQFF | TGTGCCAGCTCTTCGGGGACAGGGATAAATAATGAGCAGTTCTTC
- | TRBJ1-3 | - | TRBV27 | CASSPMGGYGNTIYF | TGTGCCAGCAGCCCGATGGGGGGGTATGGAAACACCATATATTTT
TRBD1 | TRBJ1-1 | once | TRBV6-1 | CASRPDRGTEAFF | TGTGCCAGCAGACCCGACAGGGGGACTGAAGCTTTCTTT